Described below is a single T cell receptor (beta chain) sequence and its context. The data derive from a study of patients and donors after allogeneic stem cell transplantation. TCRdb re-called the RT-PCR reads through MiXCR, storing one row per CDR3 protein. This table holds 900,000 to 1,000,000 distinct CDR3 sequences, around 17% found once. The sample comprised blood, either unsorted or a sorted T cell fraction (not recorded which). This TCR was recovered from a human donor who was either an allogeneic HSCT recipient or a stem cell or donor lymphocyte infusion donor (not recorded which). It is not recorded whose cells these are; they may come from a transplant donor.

CDR3 in DNA: TGCGCCAGCGCCCTCTCGGGCTATGGCTACACCTTC. This encodes CASALSGYGYTF. The chain has TRBV5-1 and TRBJ1-2; D not resolved. The CDR3 covers 12 residues. Germline values: CDR1 SGHRS, CDR2 YFSETQ. With 7 bases removed from V and 4 bases from J, the gap between germline ends came to 11 bases.